This T cell receptor beta chain comes out of a study of regulatory dendritic cells for organ transplantation. Repertoires were generated with immunoSEQ multiplex PCR, while TCRdb's copy carries only in-frame clones and drops some. The sample holds approximately 50 clones. Whole-study results and caveats: Memory T cells were less diverse than naive, with memory CD8+ most oligoclonal. Memory CD8+ clonal expansion seemed more limited with regulatory than mature dendritic cells.

CDR1 and CDR2 from the germline V gene are LNHNV and YYDKDF (reference sequence). The ends were cut back, 4 bases at V and 5 bases at J, with 12 bases in the middle. The CDR3 has 15 residues. With regard to this clone: Its antigen remains unidentified.

Sequencing was carried out using dendritic cells cultured alone as a control. V is TRBV15 and J is TRBJ2-6, with no clear D. The source of this sequence is a human donor in good health and provided the allogeneic stimulator dendritic cells. This CDR3 reads CATSNRQSRANVLTF. In DNA form, the CDR3 reads TGTGCCACCAGCAATCGACAAAGTCGGGCCAACGTCCTGACTTTC.